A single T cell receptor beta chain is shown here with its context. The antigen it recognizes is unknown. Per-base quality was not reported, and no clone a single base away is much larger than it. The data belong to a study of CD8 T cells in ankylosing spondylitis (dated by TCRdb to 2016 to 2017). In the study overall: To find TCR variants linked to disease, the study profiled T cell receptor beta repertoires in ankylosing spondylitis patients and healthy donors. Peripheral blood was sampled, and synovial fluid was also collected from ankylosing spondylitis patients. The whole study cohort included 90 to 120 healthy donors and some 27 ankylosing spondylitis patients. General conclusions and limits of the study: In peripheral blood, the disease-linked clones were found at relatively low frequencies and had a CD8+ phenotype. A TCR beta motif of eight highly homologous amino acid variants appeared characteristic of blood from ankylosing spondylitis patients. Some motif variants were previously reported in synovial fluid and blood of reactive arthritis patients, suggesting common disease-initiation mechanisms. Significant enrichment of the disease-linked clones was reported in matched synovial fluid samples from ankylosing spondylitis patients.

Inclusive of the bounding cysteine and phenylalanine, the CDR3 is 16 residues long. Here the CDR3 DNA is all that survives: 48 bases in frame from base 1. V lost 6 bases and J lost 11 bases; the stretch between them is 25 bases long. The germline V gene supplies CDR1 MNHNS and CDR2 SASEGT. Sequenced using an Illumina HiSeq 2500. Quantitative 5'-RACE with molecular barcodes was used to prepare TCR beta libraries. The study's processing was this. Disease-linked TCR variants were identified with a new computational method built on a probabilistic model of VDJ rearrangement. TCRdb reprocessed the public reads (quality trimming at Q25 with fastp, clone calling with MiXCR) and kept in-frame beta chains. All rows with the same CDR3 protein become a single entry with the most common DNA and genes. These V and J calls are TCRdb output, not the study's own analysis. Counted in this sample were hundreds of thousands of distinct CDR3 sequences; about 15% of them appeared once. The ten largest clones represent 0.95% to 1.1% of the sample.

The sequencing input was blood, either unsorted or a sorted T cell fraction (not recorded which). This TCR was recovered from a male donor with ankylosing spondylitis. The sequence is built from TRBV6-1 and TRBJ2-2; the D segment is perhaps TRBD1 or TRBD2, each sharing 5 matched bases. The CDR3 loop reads CASRGVQAGTWGELFF. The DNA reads TGTGCCAGCAGGGGCGTCCAGGCAGGGACCTGGGGTGAGCTGTTTTTT.